Below, 18 T cell receptor beta chains from the same sample are listed, as sequenced in a study of blood T cell repertoires in COVID-19. Sequencing was performed with immunoSEQ multiplex PCR; in TCRdb, only in-frame clones are kept and a portion is missing. The data show over 400,000 clones, 80% to 90% seen once. Sample: peripheral blood. These receptors were collected from a human donor in a cohort sampled during active COVID-19.

The genes are TRBV6-1 and TRBJ2-3; a weak D match, TRBD1 (5 bases). Trimming left V 2 bases short and J 3 bases short, with 12 bases between. This CDR3 region has 15 residues. Per germline, CDR1 MNHNS and CDR2 SASEGT. CDR3 DNA sequence: TGTGCCAGCAGTGAACTCAGGGTAGGGACAGATACGCAGTATTTT. This sequence encodes CASSELRVGTDTQYF.

The genes are TRBV24-1 and TRBJ2-3, with 10 bases matching TRBD2. CDR1 KGHDR and CDR2 SFDVKD come from the germline V gene. There are 16 residues in the CDR3. V gave up 1 base and J gave up 6 bases; unmatched junction bases: 6. The CDR3 sequence is CATSDFTAGGPDTQYF. The CDR3 DNA sequence: TGTGCCACCAGTGATTTTACAGCGGGAGGGCCTGATACGCAGTATTTT.

This chain uses TRBV24-1 with TRBJ2-3; D remains unclear. CDR3 size: 13 residues. Germline CDR1 is KGHDR and CDR2 is SFDVKD. Trimming left V 4 bases short and J 2 bases short, with 6 bases between. CDR3 DNA sequence: TGTGCCACCAGTGAGGGCCACACAGATACGCAGTATTTT. It specifies CATSEGHTDTQYF.

This clone showed up just once. Additional DNA sequences in this sample encode the identical CDR3. V usage is TRBV7-2 and J usage is TRBJ2-7, with 13 bases that match TRBD2. With 5 bases clipped from V and 3 bases from J, the junction kept 4 bases outside the gene matches. This CDR3 has 15 amino acids. The germline V gene encodes CDR1 SGHTA and CDR2 FQGNSA. CDR3 amino acids: CASSPGLAGVYEQYF. The CDR3 DNA sequence: TGTGCCAGCAGCCCAGGACTAGCGGGAGTCTACGAGCAGTACTTC.

This clone came up once. This chain connects TRBV11-2 to TRBJ2-7, with TRBD1 matching over 10 bases. V shed 5 bases, J shed 9 bases, and the junction held 10 bases outside the gene matches. The germline V gene has CDR1 SGHAT and CDR2 FQNNGV. This CDR3 region has 14 residues. The CDR3 bases are TGTGCCAGCAGCACTCGGACAGGGGGAATTGTGCAGTACTTC. This translates into CASSTRTGGIVQYF.

The CDR3 nucleotides are TGTGCCAGTTCGACAGGGGAAGATCAGCCCCAGCATTTT. Protein sequence: CASSTGEDQPQHF. The V gene is TRBV19, the J gene TRBJ1-5, with 8 nucleotides matching TRBD1. This CDR3 region has 13 residues. V shed 8 bases, J shed 5 bases, and the junction held 5 bases outside the gene matches. CDR1 and CDR2 (germline): LNHDA, SQIVND (reference sequence).

This chain joins TRBV5-1 and TRBJ1-1; weak D call: TRBD1 (6 bases). This CDR3 region has 13 residues. Trimming removed 0 bases at V and 5 bases at J, with 8 bases between. The V gene's germline CDR1 is SGHRS and CDR2 YFSETQ. The CDR3: CASSLAGQTEAFF. The CDR3 DNA reads as TGCGCCAGCAGCTTGGCCGGACAGACTGAAGCTTTCTTT.

The rearrangement joins TRBV5-6 to TRBJ1-6, with 7 bases identical to TRBD1. This CDR3 has 14 amino acids. The junction had 2 bases not matched to a gene; V was cut back by 4 bases and J by 4 bases. Germline V gives CDR1 SGHDT, CDR2 YYEEEE. As DNA, the CDR3 is TGTGCCAGCAGCCCGGGACAGTATAATTCACCCCTCCACTTT. Protein sequence: CASSPGQYNSPLHF.

A single count supports this clone. The chain carries TRBV5-1 and TRBJ2-7; tentative D call: TRBD1 (5 bases). Trimming took 0 bases from V and 0 from J, leaving 10 bases between them. Germline V gene lookup returns CDR1 SGHRS and CDR2 YFSETQ. The CDR3 loop spans 15 amino acids. The CDR3 DNA reads as TGCGCCAGCAGCTTGGGACAGACCAGCTCCTACGAGCAGTACTTC. The encoded protein is CASSLGQTSSYEQYF.

The chain has TRBV19 and TRBJ2-2; a possible D gene is TRBD2 (6 bases). The V gene lost 5 bases and the J gene lost 5 bases, with 15 bases spanning the gap. CDR3 size: 15 residues. Germline V gene sequence: CDR1 LNHDA, CDR2 SQIVND (reference sequence). DNA of the CDR3: TGTGCCAGTAGTCCCTACGGAGGGGCAACCGGGGAGCTGTTTTTT. It translates to CASSPYGGATGELFF.

The chain is built from TRBV9 and TRBJ2-5; TRBD2 might be the D (6 bases). Trimming left V 3 bases short and J 5 bases short, with 14 bases between. The CDR3 covers 14 residues. Germline V gives CDR1 SGDLS, CDR2 YYNGEE. The CDR3 DNA is TGTGCCAGCAGCGAACCGACTAGTAGGGAGACCCAGTACTTC. Translating it yields CASSEPTSRETQYF.

A word on this clone: Other DNA sequences within the sample encode an identical CDR3. V and J are TRBV4-3 and TRBJ2-7; tentatively, D is TRBD2 (6 bases). Trimming cost V 0 bases and J 3 bases, with 6 bases left between them. The length of the CDR3 is 13 residues. Germline values: CDR1 LGHNA, CDR2 YSLEER. CDR3 region: CASSQEGGYEQYF. CDR3 nucleotide sequence: TGCGCCAGCAGCCAAGAGGGGGGCTACGAGCAGTACTTC.

This chain links TRBV5-4 with TRBJ2-7; a weak D match, TRBD1 (6 bases). Per the germline V gene, CDR1 is SGHNT and CDR2 is YYREEE (reference sequence). Trimming shortened V by 2 bases and J by 5 bases, and 14 bases separated the two germline ends. The CDR3 totals 14 residues. The CDR3 here is CASSLQTGSHEQYF. The CDR3 DNA sequence: TGTGCCAGCAGCTTACAAACAGGGTCCCACGAGCAGTACTTC.

In this sample, this clone turned up once. The chain has TRBV3-1 (or the pseudogene TRBV3-2) and TRBJ2-2, with TRBD1 matching over 7 bases. With V trimmed by 5 bases and J by 3 bases, 9 bases remained unmatched. The length of the CDR3 is 16 residues. The germline V gene has CDR1 LGHDT and CDR2 YNNKEL (reference sequence). The chain's CDR3 is CASSARRDRDTGELFF. CDR3 DNA sequence: TGTGCCAGCAGCGCCCGCCGGGACAGAGACACCGGGGAGCTGTTTTTT.

This clone was observed a few times. The chain links TRBV7-9 to TRBJ1-4; no reliable D call. The V gene lost 4 bases and the J gene lost 7 bases, with 16 bases spanning the gap. CDR3 length: 15 residues. Germline values: CDR1 SEHNR, CDR2 FQNEAQ (reference sequence). The CDR3 sequence is CASSSRVGSGEKLFF. CDR3 in DNA: TGTGCCAGCAGCTCCCGGGTAGGGAGTGGTGAAAAACTGTTTTTT. Based on the CDR3 plus reference TRBV7-9 and TRBJ1-4, the full variable domain is DTGVSQNPRHKITKRGQNVTFRCDPISEHNRLYWYRQTLGQGPEFLTYFQNEAQLEKSRLLSDRFSAERPKGSFSTLEIQRTEQGDSAMYLCASSSRVGSGEKLFFGSGTQLSVL.

The V and J genes are TRBV27 and TRBJ1-2; the match to TRBD1 covers 8 bases. Trimming at V came to 3 bases and at J to 3 bases, leaving 12 bases not matched to a gene. Germline CDR1 is MNHEY and CDR2 is SMNVEV (reference sequence). The CDR3 runs 17 residues. The CDR3 loop reads CASSFDANRGEHYGYTF. DNA for the CDR3: TGTGCCAGCAGTTTCGACGCGAACAGGGGGGAGCACTATGGCTACACCTTC.

This clone has just a few counts. Germline is not matched at one junction end, which may reflect a read error. The CDR3: CATSFTGETRYEQYF. CDR3 bases: TGCGCCACCAGCTTCACGGGAGAAACTCGCTACGAGCAGTACTTC. This chain joins TRBV5-1 and TRBJ2-7; D is perhaps TRBD2 (6 bases). Germline-derived CDR1 and CDR2 are SGHRS and YFSETQ. This CDR3 region has 15 residues.

The V call is TRBV6-5, the J call TRBJ1-2; TRBD1 aligns across 7 bases. Trimming at V came to 4 bases and at J to 2 bases, leaving 4 bases not matched to a gene. Germline V gene data show CDR1 as MNHEY and CDR2 as SVGAGI. This CDR3 comprises 14 residues. The CDR3 DNA reads as TGTGCCAGCAGTTCGGGGACAGCGAACTATGGCTACACCTTC. Its translation is CASSSGTANYGYTF.